Detailed here is one TCR beta chain. The V gene end was trimmed by 7 bases and the J gene end by 5 bases; junction bases not matched to a gene: 6. This CDR3 is built from 14 residues. The V gene's germline CDR1 is KGHDR and CDR2 SFDVKD. This sample is part of a study of blood T cell repertoires in COVID-19. Across the study: PBMCs, B-cell-depleted T cells, or T cells provided the cDNA or gDNA that made up the material.

Cohorts were determined from participant-reported clinical history. Using immunoSEQ multiplex PCR, the repertoire was profiled, and TCRdb retains in-frame clones only, with some absent. Of 490,000 or so clones in the sample, about nine tenths are singletons; the top ten hold 7% to 10%. The sequenced sample was PBMCs or T cells enriched from blood (not recorded which). The receptor was isolated from a woman aged 55-70 years who had recovered from COVID-19. The chain employs TRBV24-1 and TRBJ1-5; TRBD1 aligns across 8 bases. The CDR3 here is CATSPTGVDQPQHF. In DNA form, the CDR3 reads TGTGCCACCAGCCCGACAGGGGTTGATCAGCCCCAGCATTTT.